Given below is one TCR beta chain in context. The TCR beta repertoire was assessed by survey-level immunoSEQ sequencing. Assay: immunoSEQ multiplex PCR; the TCRdb copy retains only in-frame clones and omits some. Of under 65,000 clones in the sample, 85% to 95% were seen once. The V gene lost 3 bases and the J gene lost 2 bases, with 17 bases spanning the gap. Germline V gene data show CDR1 as MNHNS and CDR2 as SASEGT. The CDR3 totals 17 residues. Sequencing was carried out using PBMCs. This sequence originates from a middle-aged man with rheumatoid arthritis. The chain links TRBV6-1 to TRBJ1-5; weak D call: TRBD1 (5 bases). The CDR3 nucleotides are TGTGCCAGCAGTGAGGACAATAGGGTTTGGGGCAATCAGCCCCAGCATTTT. Translating it yields CASSEDNRVWGNQPQHF.